The 25 T cell receptor beta chains reported below all come from one sample, sequenced in a study of tumor and adjacent non-tumor tissue in lung cancer. A modified ARM-PCR protocol with three rounds of nested PCR amplified TCRbeta. TCRdb processed the multiplex PCR reads anew with MiXCR; each CDR3 protein has one entry. The sample has around 99,000 distinct CDR3 sequences, 60% to 80% seen once; the top ten hold 37%. This sample's RNA came from whole unsorted tissue. The sequenced sample was lung tumor tissue. These receptors were taken from a woman aged 55-69 years with non-small cell lung cancer.

The chain couples TRBV7-9 to TRBJ2-3; D perhaps matches TRBD1 (6 bases). The CDR3 sequence is 14 residues long. Per the germline V gene, CDR1 is SEHNR and CDR2 is FQNEAQ (reference sequence). V was pared by 1 base and J by 8 bases, with 13 bases between. CDR3 DNA sequence: TGTGCCAGCAGCTTAGGACAGGTTACTATTACGCAGTATTTT. This gives the protein CASSLGQVTITQYF.

Remarks on this clonotype: At one boundary the junction diverges from the germline segment, which might be a read error. The chain carries TRBV5-5 and TRBJ1-4; 7 bases line up with TRBD1. Germline-derived CDR1 and CDR2 are SGHKS and YYEKEE (reference sequence). The CDR3 consists of 15 residues. The CDR3 reads CASSPRQGEGEGLLF. In DNA form, the CDR3 reads TGTGCCAGCAGCCCGAGACAGGGCGAGGGTGAAGGACTGCTTTTT. The entire variable domain, with the rest obtained from reference TRBV5-5 and TRBJ1-4, is as follows: DAGVTQSPTHLIKTRGQQVTLRCSPISGHKSVSWYQQVLGQGPQFIFQYYEKEERGRGNFPDRFSARQFPNYSSELNVNALLLGDSALYLCASSPRQGEGEGLLFGSGTQLSVL.

In this sample, this clonotype turned up many times. The chain joins TRBV12-3 or TRBV12-4 to TRBJ2-5; 12 positions agree with TRBD2. V dropped 4 bases and J dropped 2; count of bases not matched to a gene: 5. This CDR3 comprises 16 residues. DNA for the CDR3: TGTGCCAGCAGTTCCTGGACTAGCGGGACTCAAGAGACCCAGTACTTC. Its translation: CASSSWTSGTQETQYF.

As for this clonotype: Here the CDR3 omits its conserved ending phenylalanine or tryptophan, so a read error is the likely source. The V and J genes are TRBV11-3 and TRBJ2-1; D not resolved. The CDR3 has 15 residues. CDR1 is SGHNT, CDR2 YENEEA, per germline. CDR3 residues: CASSLARSSYNEQFL. CDR3 in DNA: TGTGCCAGCAGCTTAGCACGGAGCTCCTACAATGAACAGTTCCTC.

In its sample, this clonotype was seen a few times. The chain has TRBV11-2 and TRBJ2-7; the D is unclear. Germline-derived CDR1 and CDR2 are SGHAT and FQNNGV. CDR3 length equals 13 residues. V was pared by 4 bases and J by 4 bases, with 11 bases between. CDR3 sequence reads: CASSYRTGYEQYF. CDR3 sequence (DNA): TGTGCCAGCAGCTATAGGACGGGTTACGAGCAGTACTTC.

In its sample, this clonotype ranks as medium-sized. The V call is TRBV5-1, the J call TRBJ1-4; D gene ambiguous. The CDR3 consists of 13 residues. Germline loops: CDR1 SGHRS, CDR2 YFSETQ. The germline V and J ends were trimmed by 1 base and 6 bases, with 7 bases remaining between them. CDR3 in DNA: TGCGCCAGCAGCTTGAGGTTAGATGAAAAACTGTTTTTT. Translating it yields CASSLRLDEKLFF.

In the case of this clonotype: A read error may account for a junction end that differs from germline. The CDR3 coding sequence is TGTGCCAGCAGCTTACTGGTAGACACTGGAGCTTTCTTT. Translated: CASSLLVDTGAFF. The V and J genes are TRBV11-1 and TRBJ1-1; no firm D call. The CDR3 totals 13 residues. Per the germline V gene, CDR1 is SGHAT and CDR2 is FQDESV (reference sequence). Full variable domain (outside the CDR3, taken from reference TRBV11-1 and TRBJ1-1): EAEVAQSPRYKITEKSQAVAFWCDPISGHATLYWYRQILGQGPELLVQFQDESVVDDSQLPKDRFSAERLKGVDSTLKIQPAELGDSAMYLCASSLLVDTGAFFGQGTRLTVV.

The genes are TRBV11-2 and TRBJ2-3; unclear D gene. V was cut by 6 bases and J by 2 bases, with 9 bases left in between. Germline-derived CDR1 and CDR2 are SGHAT and FQNNGV. CDR3 size: 13 residues. CDR3 DNA sequence: TGTGCCAGCAGTCGGAACTACACAGATACGCAGTATTTT. Its translation is CASSRNYTDTQYF. Looking up the rest from reference TRBV11-2 and TRBJ2-3 gives the full variable domain: EAGVAQSPRYKIIEKRQSVAFWCNPISGHATLYWYQQILGQGPKLLIQFQNNGVVDDSQLPKDRFSAERLKGVDSTLKIQPAKLEDSAVYLCASSRNYTDTQYFGPGTRLTVL.

Worth noting for this clonotype: A read error may explain this, as a much larger clone is one base away. The chain recombines TRBV10-3 with TRBJ2-7, with TRBD1 identical over 11 bases. The CDR3 runs 16 residues. Germline CDR1 is ENHRY and CDR2 is SYGVKD. CDR3 sequence: CAISESQGQGVYDQYF. CDR3 coding DNA: TGTGCCATCAGTGAGTCTCAGGGACAGGGGGTCTACGACCAGTACTTC.

About this clonotype itself: This may come from a read error, since a much larger clone is one base off. CDR3 residues: CASSLAKIQGLEIQYF. The DNA for the CDR3 is TGTGCCAGCAGCTTGGCCAAAATACAGGGTCTGGAGATCCAGTACTTC. The rearrangement joins TRBV5-6 to TRBJ2-5, with D perhaps TRBD1 (6 bases). CDR1 and CDR2 from the germline V gene are SGHDT and YYEEEE. CDR3 length: 16 amino acids.

With respect to this clonotype: The germline gene is not matched at one end of the junction; a read error may be the cause. J is TRBJ2-2 and V is TRBV12-3 or TRBV12-4, with a weak D call TRBD2 (6 bases). The CDR3 covers 16 residues. The CDR3 reads CASRPRDGSNIGELFF. CDR3 in DNA: TGTGCCAGCAGACCGCGGGATGGTTCGAACATCGGGGAGCTGTTTTTT.

Turning to this clonotype: Since the CDR3 does not end with the conserved phenylalanine or tryptophan, this likely comes from a read error. The CDR3 is CASSSQGPVYGYTL. The CDR3 nucleotides are TGTGCAAGCAGCTCACAGGGCCCGGTCTATGGCTACACCTTA. The chain couples TRBV11-1 to TRBJ1-2; D might be TRBD1 (6 bases). The germline CDR1 and CDR2 sequences are SGHAT and FQDESV (reference sequence). CDR3 length: 14 amino acids.

This clonotype occurred many times. V is TRBV6-6 and J is TRBJ1-1, with D possibly matching TRBD1 (5 bases). The CDR3 contains 11 residues. With 9 bases removed from V and 11 bases from J, the gap between germline ends came to 16 bases. Per germline, CDR1 MNHNY and CDR2 SVGAGI (reference sequence). The CDR3 loop is CASTRGSGAFF. CDR3 sequence (DNA): TGTGCCAGTACGAGGGGATCTGGGGCTTTCTTT.

V gene TRBV6-1 combines with J gene TRBJ2-1, with 11 bases aligning to TRBD2. Germline lookup yields CDR1 MNHNS and CDR2 SASEGT. The CDR3 runs to 15 residues. CDR3 in amino acids: CGRRPLAGADNEQFF. The CDR3 DNA follows: TGTGGCAGAAGACCACTAGCGGGGGCGGACAATGAGCAGTTCTTC.

This clonotype was recorded only once. V usage is TRBV11-2 and J usage is TRBJ2-7; TRBD2 matches 15 bases. Germline loops: CDR1 SGHAT, CDR2 FQNNGV. This CDR3 is built from 15 residues. The CDR3 region is CDSSNGTSGGYEQYF. In nucleotides, the CDR3 is TGTGATAGCAGCAACGGGACTAGCGGGGGGTACGAGCAGTACTTC.

A few counts support this clonotype. Just one base apart from a much larger clone, this may be a read error. This chain connects TRBV29-1 to TRBJ2-7; weak D call: TRBD2 (6 bases). Germline assignment: CDR1 SQVTM and CDR2 ANQGSEA. With 2 bases removed from V and 6 bases from J, the gap between germline ends came to 11 bases. CDR3 length: 12 amino acids. The CDR3 region has the DNA TGCAGCGTTGAAAGGGACTCATCCGAGCAGTACTTC. Translating it yields CSVERDSSEQYF.

With respect to this clonotype: Germline is not matched at one junction end, which may reflect a read error. This chain joins TRBV4-3 and TRBJ2-7; 7 positions match TRBD2. The V gene's germline CDR1 is LGHNA and CDR2 YSLEER. This CDR3 comprises 15 residues. CDR3 protein: CASSQGTRGTYEQYF. Here the CDR3 DNA reads TGCGCCAGCAGCCAAGGGACTAGAGGAACCTACGAACAGTACTTC.

Turning to this clonotype: One end of the junction varies from germline; a read error may be responsible. The V call is TRBV6-5, the J call TRBJ2-3; 10 nucleotides match TRBD1. Germline values: CDR1 MNHEY, CDR2 SVGAGI. CDR3 length equals 14 residues. Written as DNA, the CDR3 is TGTGCCGACAGGGGGCCCACTAGCATAGATACGCAGTATTTT. It specifies CADRGPTSIDTQYF.

Details on this clonotype: Germline and junction disagree at one end, which may indicate a read error. This sequence joins TRBV4-3 and TRBJ2-7; tentatively, D is TRBD1 (6 bases). The germline gives CDR1 LGHNA, CDR2 YSLEER. The CDR3 is made up of 14 amino acids. The CDR3 DNA follows: TGCGCCAGCAGCCAAGCGAGGACAGTGACGGAGCACTACTTC. Translating gives CASSQARTVTEHYF.

Points on this clonotype: At one end, the junction sequence differs from germline, possibly due to a read error. The chain couples TRBV4-3 to TRBJ2-5; D might be TRBD2 (6 bases). From germline, CDR1 is LGHNA and CDR2 YSLEER. The CDR3 loop spans 15 amino acids. The CDR3 DNA follows: TGTGCCAGCAGCCGACACCGGGACTCACAAGAGTCCCAGTACTTT. Translating gives CASSRHRDSQESQYF.

The V call is TRBV20-1, the J call TRBJ2-6; D not certain. The CDR3 consists of 14 residues. Looked up from germline, CDR1 is DFQATT and CDR2 is SNEGSKA (reference sequence). CDR3 in DNA: TGCAACACCAACAGAGACTCTGGGGCCAACGTCCTGACTTTC. Its translation: CNTNRDSGANVLTF.

This CDR3 is CNATGQVQETQYF. DNA for the CDR3: TGCAATGCAACTGGACAGGTTCAAGAGACCCAGTACTTC. This rearrangement joins TRBV20-1 to TRBJ2-5, with 7 bases fitting TRBD1. The CDR3 contains 13 residues. The germline gives CDR1 DFQATT, CDR2 SNEGSKA (reference sequence).

Comment on this clonotype: This may come from a read error, since a much larger clone is one base off. The rearrangement links TRBV20-1 to TRBJ2-7; D assignment may be TRBD1 or TRBD2 (5 bases each). This CDR3 is built from 13 residues. Per the germline V gene, CDR1 is DFQATT and CDR2 is SNEGSKA (reference sequence). In DNA form, the CDR3 reads TGCAGTCCTAGAGGGGCAGGGCGCAACGAGCAGTACTTC. It codes for CSPRGAGRNEQYF.

The chain combines TRBV4-3 with TRBJ2-6; 13 positions match TRBD2. Germline lookup yields CDR1 LGHNA and CDR2 YSLEER. The CDR3 is 19 residues long. V trimming: 6 bases; J trimming: 6 bases; junction bases outside the gene matches: 14. The CDR3 DNA sequence: TGCGCCAGCAGTCAAACCGCGACTAGCGGGAGGACTGTGGCCAACGTCCTGACTTTC. Its translation: CASSQTATSGRTVANVLTF.

In regard to this clonotype: One junction end disagrees with the germline gene, perhaps due to a read error. This chain uses TRBV11-2 with TRBJ2-5; D not certain. CDR3 size: 15 residues. Per germline, CDR1 SGHAT and CDR2 FQNNGV. The DNA of the CDR3 is TGTGCCAGCAGCTTAAACCCTGAGCGCCAAGAGACCCAATACTTC. As protein: CASSLNPERQETQYF.